This is a list of T cell receptor beta chains from one sample in a study of T cell repertoires in cytomegalovirus infection. TCRdb re-derived calls from the reads in MiXCR, one entry per CDR3 protein. The sample lists roughly 860,000 distinct CDR3 sequences; approximately 32% were seen once. No antigen is known for these receptors. Sequencing was performed on cultured CD8+ T cells from PBMCs, taken from culture after CMV antigen stimulation. These TCRs come from a human donor in good health (CMV status not recorded). Some clones in this sample may be carry-over from other donors' samples. Each CDR3 is given with its conserved first and last residue. D genes are given only for firm matches. Size values are once, few and many counts, or a class for expanded clones, and some rows have none.

few | TRBD2 | TRBJ2-3 | TRBV6-5 | TGTGCCAGCAGTTACTCGAGGCGGGGGGCTTCCACAGATACGCAGTATTTT | CASSYSRRGASTDTQYF
. | TRBD1 | TRBJ2-7 | TRBV28 | TGTGCCAGCAGTCCTCAGACAGGGGCTGGCTCCTACGAGCAGTACTTC | CASSPQTGAGSYEQYF
. | . | TRBJ2-2 | TRBV5-1 | TGCGCCAGCAGCTCCGACAGCCTGAACACCGGGGAGCTGTTTTTT | CASSSDSLNTGELFF
few | TRBD1 | TRBJ1-6 | TRBV7-2 | TGTGCCAGCAGCACCGCTACAGGGGGCAAATATTCACCCCTCCACTTT | CASSTATGGKYSPLHF
few | . | TRBJ1-2 | TRBV4-2 | TGTGCCAGCAGCCAAGAGGGGTTTTCTAACTATGGCTACACCTTC | CASSQEGFSNYGYTF
. | . | TRBJ1-5 | TRBV28 | TGTGCCACAGCCCCTTATAGCAATCAGCCCCAGCATTTT | CATAPYSNQPQHF
. | TRBD1 | TRBJ2-5 | TRBV28 | TGTGCCAGCAGCCCCCGGGGACAGGGTCGCCGGGAGACCCAGTACTTC | CASSPRGQGRRETQYF
. | TRBD1 | TRBJ2-7 | TRBV29-1 | TGCAGCGTTGAGGACAGGCCCTACGAGCAGTACTTC | CSVEDRPYEQYF
few | . | TRBJ2-1 | TRBV6-5 | TGTGCCAGCAGTTCCCTTTGGCGGGACCTAATCTACAATGAGCAGTTCTTC | CASSSLWRDLIYNEQFF
once | TRBD1 | TRBJ2-2 | TRBV28 | TGTGCCAGTATAAGTTTCTGGAAGACAGGGGTAGACACCGGGGAGCTGTTTTTT | CASISFWKTGVDTGELFF
. | TRBD1 | TRBJ2-7 | TRBV7-9 | TGTGCCAGCAGCTTACTCGGACAGGGATTAGCCTACGAGCAGTACTTC | CASSLLGQGLAYEQYF
few | . | TRBJ2-5 | TRBV7-6 | TGTGCCAGCAGCTCCCCGACAGTAAACCAAGAGACCCAGTACTTC | CASSSPTVNQETQYF
few | TRBD1 | TRBJ1-1 | TRBV5-4 | TGTGCCAGCAGGGACAGGGGGACTACTGAAGCTTTCTTT | CASRDRGTTEAFF
. | . | TRBJ1-3 | TRBV27 | TGTGCCAGCAGTTTATCGACCGGTGGCGACACCATATATTTT | CASSLSTGGDTIYF
many | . | TRBJ2-6 | TRBV7-8 | TGTGCCAGCAGCTTTCCCCGCCGGAGCTCCTCTGGGGCCAACGTCCTGACTTTC | CASSFPRRSSSGANVLTF
. | TRBD1 | TRBJ1-5 | TRBV6-5 | TGTGCCAGCAGTTACTCTGGACAGGGTGATCAGCCCCAGCATTTT | CASSYSGQGDQPQHF
. | . | TRBJ2-2 | TRBV27 | TGTGCCAGCAGTTCCGGACAGCTCACCGGGGAGCTGTTTTTT | CASSSGQLTGELFF
many | . | TRBJ1-1 | TRBV7-2 | TGTGCCAGCAGCTTCGGAGGGTTGTGGAACACTGAAGCTTTCTTT | CASSFGGLWNTEAFF
. | . | TRBJ2-5 | TRBV29-1 | TGCAGCGTTGAATGGTCTGGCCTAAGGCACTTC | CSVEWSGLRHF
. | . | TRBJ2-1 | TRBV5-3 | TGTGCCAGCAGCTTGGAGGACAGTCTGGGCAAGCAGTTCTTC | CASSLEDSLGKQFF
. | TRBD2 | TRBJ2-3 | TRBV12-3/TRBV12-4 | TGTGCCAGCAGAAATAGCGGGGGTACGCAGTATTTT | CASRNSGGTQYF
few | . | TRBJ2-1 | TRBV20-1 | TGCAGTGCTAGAGACCCCTTAGGGGACCTTAACAATGAGCAGTTCTTC | CSARDPLGDLNNEQFF
few | . | TRBJ1-1 | TRBV7-6 | TGTGCCAGCAGCTCCCCGGAAATGAACACTGAAGCTTTCTTT | CASSSPEMNTEAFF
. | . | TRBJ1-6 | TRBV27 | TGTGCCAGCAGCTTATTGGGAGGCCGCCGGGGATCACCCCTCCACTTT | CASSLLGGRRGSPLHF
. | TRBD2 | TRBJ2-7 | TRBV7-9 | TGTGCCAGCAGCTGGGGTAGCGGGGGTACCTACGAGCAGTACTTC | CASSWGSGGTYEQYF
many | . | TRBJ1-5 | TRBV12-3/TRBV12-4 | TGTGCCAGCAGTTTTAGGGCCTCTGGGTATAGCAATCAGCCCCAGCATTTT | CASSFRASGYSNQPQHF